The clone carrying this T cell receptor beta chain has more than one count but fewer than ten. The data were produced by immunoSEQ multiplex PCR, yet TCRdb's version contains in-frame clones alone and is incomplete. The sample yields about 1 million clones, approximately 70% seen once. This record belongs to a study of shared clonotypes between healthy human individuals. CDR3 length equals 15 residues. The material sequenced was memory CD4+ T cells sorted from blood. Subset indicated: CD45RA-negative fraction. The chain is built from TRBV21-1 and TRBJ1-1. TRBV21-1 is a recognized pseudogene. The receptor was isolated from a man aged 18 to 30 in good health. The CDR3 is CASSKVERTNTEAFF. CDR3 nucleotides: TGTGCCAGCAGCAAAGTGGAGAGAACGAACACTGAAGCTTTCTTT.